This TCR beta chain derives from a study of cytomegalovirus exposure and HLA in healthy donors. Primers: 60 Vbeta forward and 13 Jbeta reverse. The repertoire was sequenced with immunoSEQ multiplex PCR; TCRdb's copy has only in-frame clones and lacks some. The sample has some 130,000 clones, about 73% seen once. The CDR3 totals 18 residues. The V end lost 3 bases, the J end lost 5 bases, and 20 bases lay between the germline ends. Germline-derived CDR1 and CDR2 are LGHNA and YNFKEQ. The sample taken for sequencing was PBMCs. The V call is TRBV4-2, the J call TRBJ2-6; D is perhaps TRBD1 (6 bases). This receptor was identified in a woman in her fifties or sixties in good health and CMV-seropositive. CDR3 amino acids: CASSQQRLQGLRANVLTF. The CDR3 DNA sequence: TGTGCCAGCAGCCAGCAAAGGTTGCAGGGGCTTAGGGCCAACGTCCTGACTTTC.